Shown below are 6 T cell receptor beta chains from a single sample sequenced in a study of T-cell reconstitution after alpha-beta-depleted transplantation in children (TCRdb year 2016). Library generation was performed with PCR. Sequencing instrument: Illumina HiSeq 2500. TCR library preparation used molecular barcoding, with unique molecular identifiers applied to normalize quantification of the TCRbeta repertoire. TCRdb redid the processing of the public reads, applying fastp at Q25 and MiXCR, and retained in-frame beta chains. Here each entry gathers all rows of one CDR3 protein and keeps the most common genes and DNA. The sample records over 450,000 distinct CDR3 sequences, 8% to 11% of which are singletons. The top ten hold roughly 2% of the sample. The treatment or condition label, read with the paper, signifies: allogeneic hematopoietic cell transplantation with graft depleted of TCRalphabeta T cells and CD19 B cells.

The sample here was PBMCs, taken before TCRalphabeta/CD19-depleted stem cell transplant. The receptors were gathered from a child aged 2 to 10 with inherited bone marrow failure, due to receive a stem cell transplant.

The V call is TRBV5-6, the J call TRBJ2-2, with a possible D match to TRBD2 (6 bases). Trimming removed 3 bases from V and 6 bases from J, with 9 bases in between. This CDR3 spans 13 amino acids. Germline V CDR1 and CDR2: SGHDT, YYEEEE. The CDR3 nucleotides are TGTGCCAGCAGCTGGAGGGTATCCGGGGAGCTGTTTTTT. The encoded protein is CASSWRVSGELFF.

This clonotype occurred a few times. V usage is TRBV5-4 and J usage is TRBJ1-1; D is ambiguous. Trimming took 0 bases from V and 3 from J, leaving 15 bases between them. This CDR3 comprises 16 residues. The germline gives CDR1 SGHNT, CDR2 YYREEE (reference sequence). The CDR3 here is CASSLEIDWRDTEAFF. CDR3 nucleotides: TGTGCCAGCAGCTTGGAGATAGATTGGAGGGACACTGAAGCTTTCTTT.

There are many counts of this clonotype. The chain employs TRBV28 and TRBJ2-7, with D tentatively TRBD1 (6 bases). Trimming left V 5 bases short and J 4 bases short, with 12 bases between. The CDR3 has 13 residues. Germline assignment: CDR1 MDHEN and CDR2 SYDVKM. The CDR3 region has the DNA TGTGCCAGCAGTCTACAGGGTTTGTACGAGCAGTACTTC. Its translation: CASSLQGLYEQYF.

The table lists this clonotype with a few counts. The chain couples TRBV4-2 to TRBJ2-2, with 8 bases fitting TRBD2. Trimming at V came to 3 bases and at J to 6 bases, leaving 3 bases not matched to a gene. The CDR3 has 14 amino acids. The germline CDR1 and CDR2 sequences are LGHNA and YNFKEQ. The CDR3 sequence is CASSHSGTSGELFF. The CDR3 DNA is TGTGCCAGCAGCCATAGCGGGACATCCGGGGAGCTGTTTTTT.

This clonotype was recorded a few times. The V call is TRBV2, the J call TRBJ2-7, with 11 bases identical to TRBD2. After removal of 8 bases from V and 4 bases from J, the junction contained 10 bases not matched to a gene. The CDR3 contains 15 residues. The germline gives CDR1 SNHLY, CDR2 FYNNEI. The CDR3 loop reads CASHLLAGALYEQYF. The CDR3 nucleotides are TGTGCCAGCCACCTACTAGCGGGAGCTTTGTACGAGCAGTACTTC.

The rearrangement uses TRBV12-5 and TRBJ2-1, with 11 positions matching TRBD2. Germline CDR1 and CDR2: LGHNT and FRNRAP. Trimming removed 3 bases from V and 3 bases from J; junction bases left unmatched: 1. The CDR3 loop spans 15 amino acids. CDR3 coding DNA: TGTGCTAGTGGTTTACTAGCGGGGGACTACAATGAGCAGTTCTTC. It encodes CASGLLAGDYNEQFF. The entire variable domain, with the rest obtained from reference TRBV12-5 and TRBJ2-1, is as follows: DARVTQTPRHKVTEMGQEVTMRCQPILGHNTVFWYRQTMMQGLELLAYFRNRAPLDDSGMPKDRFSAEMPDATLATLKIQPSEPRDSAVYFCASGLLAGDYNEQFFGPGTRLTVL.